Below, 20 T cell receptor beta chains from the same sample are listed, as sequenced in a study of blood T cell repertoires in COVID-19. Assay: immunoSEQ multiplex PCR; the TCRdb copy retains only in-frame clones and omits some. The sample holds around 250,000 clones, about nine tenths seen once. Sequenced input: PBMCs or T cells enriched from blood (not recorded which). The receptors were sampled from a human donor in a cohort exposed to, infected with or recovered from COVID-19 (not recorded which). The donor label of this sample is uncertain.

The CDR3 DNA follows: TGTGCCAGCAGCTACGATGGGGGGGGCGGTGGCTACACCTTC. This gives the protein CASSYDGGGGGYTF. The gene calls are TRBV11-2 and TRBJ1-2; TRBD1 might be the D (6 bases). V gave up 4 bases and J gave up 7 bases, with 16 bases separating them. The CDR3 totals 14 residues. Germline-derived CDR1 and CDR2 are SGHAT and FQNNGV.

A single count supports this clone. The chain is built from TRBV5-8 and TRBJ2-4, with 7 positions matching TRBD2. CDR1 and CDR2 (germline): SGHTS, YDEGEE. This CDR3 has 16 amino acids. The J segment lost 8 bases and the V segment lost 2 bases, leaving 13 bases of the junction unmatched. The CDR3 sequence is CASSFGRATGHDIQYF. CDR3 in DNA: TGTGCCAGCAGCTTTGGGAGGGCCACGGGGCATGACATTCAGTACTTC.

The V and J genes are TRBV4-3 and TRBJ1-2; unclear D gene. CDR1 is LGHNA and CDR2 is YSLEER in the germline V gene. The CDR3 runs 14 residues. V was shortened by 0 bases and J by 10 bases, with 15 bases between the two germline ends. The CDR3 reads CASSQDLAVLNYTF. The CDR3 nucleotides read TGCGCCAGCAGCCAAGATCTGGCAGTTCTTAACTACACCTTC.

V gene TRBV10-3 combines with J gene TRBJ1-4; 9 bases line up with TRBD1. The CDR3 spans 18 residues. Per germline, CDR1 ENHRY and CDR2 SYGVKD. V gave up 3 bases and J gave up 7 bases; unmatched junction bases: 15. CDR3 protein: CAISESGQDRGISEKLFF. The CDR3 region has the DNA TGTGCCATCAGTGAATCCGGGCAAGACAGGGGGATCAGTGAAAAACTGTTTTTT.

The rearrangement uses TRBV10-1 and TRBJ1-5, with D tentatively TRBD1 (5 bases). V gave up 6 bases and J gave up 10 bases, with 16 bases separating them. Per germline, CDR1 WNHNN and CDR2 SYGVQD (reference sequence). The CDR3 contains 13 residues. The CDR3 DNA is TGCGCCAGCAGCTTAGACAGCACATCTCCCCAGCATTTT. Residues: CASSLDSTSPQHF.

This chain uses TRBV30 with TRBJ1-4, with D perhaps TRBD1 (6 bases). The CDR3 runs to 13 residues. V was clipped by 0 bases and J by 9 bases, with 11 bases between them. CDR1 and CDR2 from the germline V gene are GTSNPN and SVGIG (reference sequence). In DNA form, the CDR3 reads TGTGCCTGGAGTGTACAGCAGGGGAAAAAACTGTTTTTT. Protein sequence: CAWSVQQGKKLFF.

The CDR3 sequence is CASSLGQNWNSPLHF. CDR3 coding DNA: TGCGCCAGCAGCTTGGGACAGAACTGGAATTCACCCCTCCACTTT. This sequence joins TRBV5-1 and TRBJ1-6, with D perhaps matching TRBD1 (5 bases). The V and J ends lost 0 bases and 7 bases respectively, with 11 bases between them. CDR1 SGHRS and CDR2 YFSETQ come from the germline V gene. The CDR3 sequence is 15 residues long. Using reference TRBV5-1 and TRBJ1-6 for the parts outside the CDR3, the full variable domain is KAGVTQTPRYLIKTRGQQVTLSCSPISGHRSVSWYQQTPGQGLQFLFEYFSETQRNKGNFPGRFSGRQFSNSRSEMNVSTLELGDSALYLCASSLGQNWNSPLHFGNGTRLTVT.

To note about this clone: The junction shows a germline mismatch at one end, possibly a read error. This chain's CDR3 is CAWSSRSLESQYF. The CDR3 DNA sequence: TGTGCCTGGAGCTCCCGTTCCCTAGAGTCCCAGTACTTC. The chain uses TRBV30 and TRBJ2-5; no definite D call. Germline values: CDR1 GTSNPN, CDR2 SVGIG (reference sequence). CDR3 size: 13 residues.

The rearrangement uses TRBV5-6 and TRBJ1-1, with 9 bases fitting TRBD1. The J segment lost 5 bases and the V segment lost 5 bases, leaving 4 bases of the junction unmatched. CDR1 is SGHDT and CDR2 is YYEEEE in the germline V gene. The CDR3 runs 13 residues. The CDR3 sequence: CASRTGGITEAFF. In DNA form, the CDR3 reads TGTGCCAGCAGGACAGGGGGTATAACTGAAGCTTTCTTT.

The table lists this clone with a count of one. The V gene is TRBV5-1, the J gene TRBJ1-4, with D possibly TRBD1 on 5 matching bases. Germline loops: CDR1 SGHRS, CDR2 YFSETQ. The CDR3 spans 14 residues. V was cut by 5 bases and J by 15 bases, with 23 bases left in between. The DNA for the CDR3 is TGCGCCAGCAGTCCCGGTCCCCCAGGCGGGACGGTGTTTTTT. Its protein is CASSPGPPGGTVFF.

The rearrangement joins TRBV7-9 to TRBJ2-3; 13 bases are a match to TRBD2. This CDR3 region has 20 residues. J lost 1 base, V lost 5 bases, and 15 bases had no gene match. Germline CDR1 SEHNR, CDR2 FQNEAQ (reference sequence). CDR3 amino acids: CASSSTKLGGLAGRTDTQYF. The CDR3 DNA is TGTGCCAGCAGCAGTACCAAGCTAGGGGGACTAGCGGGGCGCACAGATACGCAGTATTTT.

The gene calls are TRBV5-1 and TRBJ2-7; 8 bases are shared with TRBD1. In germline, CDR1 is SGHRS, CDR2 YFSETQ. This CDR3 is 14 amino acids long. Losses at the gene ends were 4 bases for V and 4 bases for J; bases not matched to a gene: 7. The CDR3 here is CASSDGQGVYEQYF. CDR3 sequence (DNA): TGCGCCAGCAGCGATGGACAGGGAGTATACGAGCAGTACTTC. The entire variable domain, with the rest obtained from reference TRBV5-1 and TRBJ2-7, is as follows: KAGVTQTPRYLIKTRGQQVTLSCSPISGHRSVSWYQQTPGQGLQFLFEYFSETQRNKGNFPGRFSGRQFSNSRSEMNVSTLELGDSALYLCASSDGQGVYEQYFGPGTRLTVT.

This chain links TRBV5-4 with TRBJ1-5, with a weak D call TRBD1 (5 bases). The CDR3 sequence is 15 residues long. Germline values: CDR1 SGHNT, CDR2 YYREEE (reference sequence). Trimming pared 0 bases from V and 5 bases from J, leaving 12 bases between. In DNA, the CDR3 is TGTGCCAGCAGCTTGGCAGGGAGGCCAGATCAGCCCCAGCATTTT. Translated, it gives CASSLAGRPDQPQHF.

The genes are TRBV6-5 and TRBJ1-2, with D tentatively TRBD1 (6 bases). CDR1 MNHEY and CDR2 SVGAGI come from the germline V gene. This CDR3 is 14 amino acids long. V shed 7 bases and J shed 4 bases, with 16 bases lying between them. CDR3 DNA sequence: TGTGCCAGCAACCGAAACAGGGATCCCTATGGCTACACCTTC. Translating it yields CASNRNRDPYGYTF.

V is TRBV7-6 and J is TRBJ2-3; tentative D call: TRBD2 (7 bases). CDR1 and CDR2 (germline): SGHVS, FNYEAQ. The CDR3 runs 16 residues. Deletions cut 5 bases from V and 6 bases from J, with 21 bases between. The CDR3 DNA is TGTGCCAGCAGCCCCCGGTTAGGGGGGGCAGGTGATACGCAGTATTTT. Its protein is CASSPRLGGAGDTQYF.

The rearrangement joins TRBV3-1 (or the pseudogene TRBV3-2) to TRBJ1-2; no definite D call. The germline CDR1 and CDR2 sequences are LGHDT and YNNKEL (reference sequence). The CDR3 runs 14 residues. The germline V and J ends were trimmed by 5 bases and 4 bases, with 14 bases remaining between them. The CDR3, as DNA: TGTGCCAGCAGCGATATTGGAGTCCCCTATGGCTACACCTTC. It codes for CASSDIGVPYGYTF.

The chain is built from TRBV6-1 and TRBJ2-7; the D gene is possibly TRBD2 (6 bases). Looked up from germline, CDR1 is MNHNS and CDR2 is SASEGT. CDR3 length: 14 amino acids. Trimming removed 2 bases at V and 6 bases at J, with 14 bases between. CDR3 in DNA: TGTGCCAGCAGTGAATTCCCGGGACTTGGCGAGCAGTACTTC. This codes for CASSEFPGLGEQYF.

The chain employs TRBV12-3 or TRBV12-4 and TRBJ2-7; a weak D match, TRBD1 (5 bases). CDR3 length equals 13 residues. The germline V and J ends were trimmed by 7 bases and 7 bases, with 17 bases remaining between them. The CDR3 loop reads CASTTEQGFEQYF. The CDR3, as DNA: TGTGCCAGCACCACGGAGCAGGGCTTTGAGCAGTACTTC.

The V and J genes are TRBV7-9 and TRBJ2-7; D is uncertain. The V gene lost 5 bases and the J gene lost 2 bases, with 13 bases spanning the gap. The CDR3 sequence is 14 residues long. From germline, CDR1 is SEHNR and CDR2 FQNEAQ (reference sequence). CDR3 region: CASSRIGGPYEQYF. The CDR3 DNA follows: TGTGCCAGCAGCCGGATCGGCGGTCCCTACGAGCAGTACTTC.

This chain connects TRBV7-9 to TRBJ1-3; D is unclear. Per the germline V gene, CDR1 is SEHNR and CDR2 is FQNEAQ (reference sequence). This CDR3 contains 16 residues. Between the trimmed V and J ends, which lost 6 bases and 0 bases, there was a span of 15 bases. DNA of the CDR3: TGTGCCAGCAGGAACCTCCCAGGTAGCTCTGGAAACACCATATATTTT. Residues: CASRNLPGSSGNTIYF.